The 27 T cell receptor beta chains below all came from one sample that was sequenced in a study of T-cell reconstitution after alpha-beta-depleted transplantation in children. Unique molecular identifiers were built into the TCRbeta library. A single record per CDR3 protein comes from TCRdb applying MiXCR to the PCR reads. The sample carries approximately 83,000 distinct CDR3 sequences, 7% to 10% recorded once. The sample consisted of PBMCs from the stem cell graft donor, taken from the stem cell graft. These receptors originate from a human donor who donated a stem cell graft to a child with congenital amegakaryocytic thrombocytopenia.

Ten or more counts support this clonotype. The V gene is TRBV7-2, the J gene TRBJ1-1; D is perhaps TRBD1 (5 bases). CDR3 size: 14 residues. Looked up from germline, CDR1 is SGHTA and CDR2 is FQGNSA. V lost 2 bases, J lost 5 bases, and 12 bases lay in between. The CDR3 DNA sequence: TGTGCCAGCAGCTTAATGGGGCCGGGGACTGAAGCTTTCTTT. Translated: CASSLMGPGTEAFF.

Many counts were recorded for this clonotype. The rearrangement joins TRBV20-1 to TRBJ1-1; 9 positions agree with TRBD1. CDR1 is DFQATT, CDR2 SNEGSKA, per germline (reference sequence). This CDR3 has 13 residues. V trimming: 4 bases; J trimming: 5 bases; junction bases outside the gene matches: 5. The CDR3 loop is CSATQGAGTEAFF. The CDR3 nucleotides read TGCAGTGCTACACAGGGGGCGGGAACTGAAGCTTTCTTT.

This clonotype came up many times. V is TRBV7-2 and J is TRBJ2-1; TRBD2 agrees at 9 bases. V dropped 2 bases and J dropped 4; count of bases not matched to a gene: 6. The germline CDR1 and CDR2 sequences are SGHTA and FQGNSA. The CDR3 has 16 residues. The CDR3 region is CASSLIPSGTYNEQFF. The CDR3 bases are TGTGCCAGCAGCTTAATTCCTAGCGGGACTTACAATGAGCAGTTCTTC.

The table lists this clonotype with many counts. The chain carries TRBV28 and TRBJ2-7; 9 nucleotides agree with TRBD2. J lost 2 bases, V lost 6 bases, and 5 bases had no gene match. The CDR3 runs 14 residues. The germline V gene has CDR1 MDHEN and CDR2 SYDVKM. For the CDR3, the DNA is TGTGCCAGCAGAGTAGCGGGAGAAACCTACGAGCAGTACTTC. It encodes CASRVAGETYEQYF.

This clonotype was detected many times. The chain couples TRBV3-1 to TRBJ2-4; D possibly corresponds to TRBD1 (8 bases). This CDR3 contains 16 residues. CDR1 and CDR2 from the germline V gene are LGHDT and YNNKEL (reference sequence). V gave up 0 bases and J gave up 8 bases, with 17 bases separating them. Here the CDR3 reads CASSQDRTGGADIQYF. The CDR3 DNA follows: TGTGCCAGCAGCCAAGATAGAACAGGGGGGGCAGACATTCAGTACTTC.

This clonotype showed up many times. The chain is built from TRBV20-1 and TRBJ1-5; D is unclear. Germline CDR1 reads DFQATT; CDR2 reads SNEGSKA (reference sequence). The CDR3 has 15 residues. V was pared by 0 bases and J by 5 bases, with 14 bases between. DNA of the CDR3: TGCAGTGCTAGAGATTCCGGAGGCCTGGATCAGCCCCAGCATTTT. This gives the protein CSARDSGGLDQPQHF.

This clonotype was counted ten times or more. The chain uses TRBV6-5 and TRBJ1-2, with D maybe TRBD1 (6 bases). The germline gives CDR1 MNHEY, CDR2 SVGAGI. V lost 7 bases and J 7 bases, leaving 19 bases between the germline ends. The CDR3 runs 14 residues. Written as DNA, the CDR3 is TGTGCCAGCACCAACTCTCGGGGGGGCGGTGGCTACACCTTC. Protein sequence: CASTNSRGGGGYTF.

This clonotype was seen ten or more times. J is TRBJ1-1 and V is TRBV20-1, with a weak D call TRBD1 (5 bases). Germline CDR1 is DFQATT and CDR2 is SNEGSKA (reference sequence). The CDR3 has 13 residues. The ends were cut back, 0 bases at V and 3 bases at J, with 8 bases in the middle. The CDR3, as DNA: TGCAGTGCTAGAGACAGGGCGGACACTGAAGCTTTCTTT. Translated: CSARDRADTEAFF.

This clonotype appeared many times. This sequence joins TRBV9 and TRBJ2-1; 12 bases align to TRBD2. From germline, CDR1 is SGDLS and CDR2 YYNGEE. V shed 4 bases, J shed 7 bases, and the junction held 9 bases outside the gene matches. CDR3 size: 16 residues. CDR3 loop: CASSKLLAGGLNEQFF. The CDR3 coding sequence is TGTGCCAGCAGCAAACTTCTAGCGGGGGGGCTGAATGAGCAGTTCTTC.

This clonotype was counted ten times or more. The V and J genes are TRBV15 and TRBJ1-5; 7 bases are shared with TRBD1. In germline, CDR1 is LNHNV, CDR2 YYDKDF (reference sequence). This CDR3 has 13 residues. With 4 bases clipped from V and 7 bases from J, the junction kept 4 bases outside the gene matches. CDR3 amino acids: CATSTDRRQPQHF. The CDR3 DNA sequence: TGTGCCACCAGCACGGACAGGCGCCAGCCCCAGCATTTT.

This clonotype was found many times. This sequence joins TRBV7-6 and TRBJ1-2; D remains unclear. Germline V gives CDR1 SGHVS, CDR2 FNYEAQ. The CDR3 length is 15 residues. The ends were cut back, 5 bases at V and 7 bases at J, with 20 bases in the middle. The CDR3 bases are TGTGCCAGCAGCGTGAAGGACGGGCGGGAGAGTGGCTACACCTTC. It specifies CASSVKDGRESGYTF.

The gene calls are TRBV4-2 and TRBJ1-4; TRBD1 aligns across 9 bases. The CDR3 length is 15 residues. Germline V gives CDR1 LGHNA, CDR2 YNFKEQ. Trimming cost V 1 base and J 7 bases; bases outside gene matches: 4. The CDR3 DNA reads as TGTGCCAGCAGCCAAGCGACAGGGGGGGGTGAAAAACTGTTTTTT. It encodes CASSQATGGGEKLFF.

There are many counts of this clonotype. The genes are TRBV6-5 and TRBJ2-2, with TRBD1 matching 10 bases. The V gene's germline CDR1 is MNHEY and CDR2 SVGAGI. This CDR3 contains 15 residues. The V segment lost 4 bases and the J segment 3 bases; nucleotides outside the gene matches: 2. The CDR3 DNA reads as TGTGCCAGCAGTTCTGGACAGGGGGACACCGGGGAGCTGTTTTTT. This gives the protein CASSSGQGDTGELFF.

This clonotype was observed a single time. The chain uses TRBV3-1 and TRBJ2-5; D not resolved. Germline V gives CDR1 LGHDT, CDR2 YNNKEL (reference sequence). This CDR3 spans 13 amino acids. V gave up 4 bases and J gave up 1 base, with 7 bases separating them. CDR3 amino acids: CASSRPAQETQYF. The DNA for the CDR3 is TGTGCCAGCAGCCGCCCCGCCCAAGAGACCCAGTACTTC.

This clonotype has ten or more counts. This chain's CDR3 is CSARQENYGYTF. CDR3 nucleotides: TGCAGTGCCCGACAGGAAAACTATGGCTACACCTTC. The J gene is TRBJ1-2, the V gene TRBV20-1; D is possibly TRBD1 (6 bases). Germline V gene data show CDR1 as DFQATT and CDR2 as SNEGSKA (reference sequence). With 6 bases removed from V and 2 bases from J, the gap between germline ends came to 10 bases. The CDR3 totals 12 residues.

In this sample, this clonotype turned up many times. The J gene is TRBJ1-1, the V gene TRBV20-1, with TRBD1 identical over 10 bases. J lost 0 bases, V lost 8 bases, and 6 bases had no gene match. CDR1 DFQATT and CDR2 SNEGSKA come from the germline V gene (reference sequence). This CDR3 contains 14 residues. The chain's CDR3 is CSCRDRGMNTEAFF. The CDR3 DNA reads TGCAGTTGCCGGGACAGGGGAATGAACACTGAAGCTTTCTTT.

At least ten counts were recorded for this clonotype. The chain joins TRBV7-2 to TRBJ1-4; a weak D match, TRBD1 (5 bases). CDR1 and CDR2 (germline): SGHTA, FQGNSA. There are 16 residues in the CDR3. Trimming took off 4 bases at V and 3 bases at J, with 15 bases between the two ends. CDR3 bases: TGTGCCAGCAGCTCTAGGGGAGGGGCGCCTAATGAAAAACTGTTTTTT. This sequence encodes CASSSRGGAPNEKLFF. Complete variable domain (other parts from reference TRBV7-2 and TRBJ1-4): GAGVSQSPSNKVTEKGKDVELRCDPISGHTALYWYRQSLGQGLEFLIYFQGNSAPDKSGLPSDRFSAERTGGSVSTLTIQRTQQEDSAVYLCASSSRGGAPNEKLFFGSGTQLSVL.

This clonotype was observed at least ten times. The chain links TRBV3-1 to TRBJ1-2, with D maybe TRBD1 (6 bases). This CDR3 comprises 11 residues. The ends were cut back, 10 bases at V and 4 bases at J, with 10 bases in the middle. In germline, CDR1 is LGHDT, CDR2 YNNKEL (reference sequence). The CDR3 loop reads CATMDSYGYTF. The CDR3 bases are TGTGCCACCATGGACAGCTATGGCTACACCTTC.

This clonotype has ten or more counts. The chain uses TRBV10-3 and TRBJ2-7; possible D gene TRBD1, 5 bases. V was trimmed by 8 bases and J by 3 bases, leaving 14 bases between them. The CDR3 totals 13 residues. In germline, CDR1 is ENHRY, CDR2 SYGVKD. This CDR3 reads CAIGQKDNYEQYF. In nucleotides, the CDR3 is TGTGCCATCGGACAAAAGGACAACTACGAGCAGTACTTC.

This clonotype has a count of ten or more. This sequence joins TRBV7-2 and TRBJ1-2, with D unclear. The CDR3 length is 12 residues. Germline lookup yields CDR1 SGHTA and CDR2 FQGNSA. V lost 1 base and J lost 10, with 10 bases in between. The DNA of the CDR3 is TGTGCCAGCAGCTTAGATAGAAACGTCTACACCTTC. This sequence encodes CASSLDRNVYTF.

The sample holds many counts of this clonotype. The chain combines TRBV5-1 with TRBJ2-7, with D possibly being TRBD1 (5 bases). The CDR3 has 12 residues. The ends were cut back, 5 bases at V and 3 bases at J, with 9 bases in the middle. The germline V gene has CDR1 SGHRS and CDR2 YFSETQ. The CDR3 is CASRDTVYEQYF. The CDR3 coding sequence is TGCGCCAGCAGGGACACTGTCTACGAGCAGTACTTC.

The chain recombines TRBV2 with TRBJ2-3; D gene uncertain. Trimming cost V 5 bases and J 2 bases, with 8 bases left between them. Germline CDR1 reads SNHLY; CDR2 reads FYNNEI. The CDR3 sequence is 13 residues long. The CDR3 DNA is TGTGCCAGCAGTCCCATCCTCACAGATACGCAGTATTTT. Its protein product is CASSPILTDTQYF.

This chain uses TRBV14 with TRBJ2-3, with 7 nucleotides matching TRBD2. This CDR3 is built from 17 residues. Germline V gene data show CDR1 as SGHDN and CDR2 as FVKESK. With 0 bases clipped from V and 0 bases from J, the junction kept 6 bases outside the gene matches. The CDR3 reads CASSQDWLAASTDTQYF. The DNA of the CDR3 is TGTGCCAGCAGCCAAGACTGGCTAGCGGCTAGCACAGATACGCAGTATTTT.

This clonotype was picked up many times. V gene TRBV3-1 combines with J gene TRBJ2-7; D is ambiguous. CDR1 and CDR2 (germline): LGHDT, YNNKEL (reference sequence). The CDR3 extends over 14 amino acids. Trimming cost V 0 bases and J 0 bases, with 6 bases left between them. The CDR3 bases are TGTGCCAGCAGCCAAGACCTTAGCTCCTACGAGCAGTACTTC. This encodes CASSQDLSSYEQYF.

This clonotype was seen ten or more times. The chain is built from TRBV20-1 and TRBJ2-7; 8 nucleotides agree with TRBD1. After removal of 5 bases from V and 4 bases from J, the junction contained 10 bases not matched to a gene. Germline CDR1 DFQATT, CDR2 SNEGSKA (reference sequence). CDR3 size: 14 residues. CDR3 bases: TGCAGTGCTCACATCCAGGGGGCGAGGTACGAGCAGTACTTC. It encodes CSAHIQGARYEQYF.

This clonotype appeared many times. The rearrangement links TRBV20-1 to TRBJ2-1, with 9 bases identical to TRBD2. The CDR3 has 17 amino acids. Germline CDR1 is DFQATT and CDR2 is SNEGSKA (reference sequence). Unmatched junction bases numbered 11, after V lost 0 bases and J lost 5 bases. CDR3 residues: CSARDDVGLAGNNEQFF. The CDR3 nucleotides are TGCAGTGCTAGAGATGATGTAGGGCTAGCGGGGAACAATGAGCAGTTCTTC.

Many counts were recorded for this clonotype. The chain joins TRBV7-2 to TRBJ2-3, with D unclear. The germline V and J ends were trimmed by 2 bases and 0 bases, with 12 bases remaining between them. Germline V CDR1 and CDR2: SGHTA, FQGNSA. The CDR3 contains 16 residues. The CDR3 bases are TGTGCCAGCAGCTTATATCGCTCCCCAAGCACAGATACGCAGTATTTT. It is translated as CASSLYRSPSTDTQYF.